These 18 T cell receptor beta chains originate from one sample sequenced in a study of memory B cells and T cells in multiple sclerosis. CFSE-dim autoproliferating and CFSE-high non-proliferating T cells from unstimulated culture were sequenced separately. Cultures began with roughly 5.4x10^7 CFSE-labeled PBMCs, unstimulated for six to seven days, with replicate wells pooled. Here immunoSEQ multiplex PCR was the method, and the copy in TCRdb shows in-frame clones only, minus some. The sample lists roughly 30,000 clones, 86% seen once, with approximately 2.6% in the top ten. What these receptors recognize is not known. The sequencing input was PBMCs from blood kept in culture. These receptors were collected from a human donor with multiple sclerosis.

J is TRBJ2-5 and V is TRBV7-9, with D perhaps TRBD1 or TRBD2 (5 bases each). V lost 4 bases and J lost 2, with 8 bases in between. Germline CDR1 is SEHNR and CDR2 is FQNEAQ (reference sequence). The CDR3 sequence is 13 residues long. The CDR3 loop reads CASSWDPQETQYF. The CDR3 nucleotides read TGTGCCAGCAGCTGGGACCCACAAGAGACCCAGTACTTC. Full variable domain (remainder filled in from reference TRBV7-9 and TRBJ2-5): DTGVSQNPRHKITKRGQNVTFRCDPISEHNRLYWYRQTLGQGPEFLTYFQNEAQLEKSRLLSDRFSAERPKGSFSTLEIQRTEQGDSAMYLCASSWDPQETQYFGPGTRLLVL.

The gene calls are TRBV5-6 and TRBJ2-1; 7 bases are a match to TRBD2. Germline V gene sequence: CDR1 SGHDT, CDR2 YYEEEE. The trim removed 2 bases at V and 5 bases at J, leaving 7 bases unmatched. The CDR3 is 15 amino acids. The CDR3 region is CASSFGTMSHNEQFF. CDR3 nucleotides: TGTGCCAGCAGCTTTGGGACTATGTCCCACAATGAGCAGTTCTTC.

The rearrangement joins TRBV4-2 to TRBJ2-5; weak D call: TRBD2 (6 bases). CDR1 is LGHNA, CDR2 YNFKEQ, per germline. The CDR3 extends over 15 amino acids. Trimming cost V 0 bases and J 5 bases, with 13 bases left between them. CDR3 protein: CASSQEGLARETQYF. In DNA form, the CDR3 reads TGTGCCAGCAGCCAAGAGGGTCTAGCGAGGGAGACCCAGTACTTC.

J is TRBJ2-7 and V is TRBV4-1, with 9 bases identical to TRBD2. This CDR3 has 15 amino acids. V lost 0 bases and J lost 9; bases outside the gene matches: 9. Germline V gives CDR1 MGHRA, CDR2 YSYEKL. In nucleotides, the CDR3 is TGCGCCAGCAGCCAAGATCGGCTAGCGGGGACCGGGCAGTACTTC. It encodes CASSQDRLAGTGQYF.

The CDR3 reads CASSSQHLPSGGAGETQYF. DNA of the CDR3: TGTGCCAGCAGCTCCCAACACCTCCCTAGCGGGGGGGCGGGAGAGACCCAGTACTTC. The genes are TRBV5-6 and TRBJ2-5, with 12 nucleotides matching TRBD2. V dropped 3 bases and J dropped 4; count of bases not matched to a gene: 16. CDR1 is SGHDT, CDR2 YYEEEE, per germline. The CDR3 totals 19 residues.

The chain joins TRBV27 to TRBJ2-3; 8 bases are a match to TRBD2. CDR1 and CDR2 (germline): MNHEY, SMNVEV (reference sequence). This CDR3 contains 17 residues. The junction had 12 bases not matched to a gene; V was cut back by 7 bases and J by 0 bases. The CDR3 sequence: CASTPRLAGPSTDTQYF. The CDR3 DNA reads TGTGCCAGCACCCCCCGGCTAGCGGGTCCGAGCACAGATACGCAGTATTTT.

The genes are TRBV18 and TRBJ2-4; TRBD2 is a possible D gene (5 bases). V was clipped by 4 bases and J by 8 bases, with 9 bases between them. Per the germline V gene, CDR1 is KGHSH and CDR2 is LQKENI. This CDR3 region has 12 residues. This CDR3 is CASSQDLDIQYF. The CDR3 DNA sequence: TGTGCCAGCTCACAGGACTTGGACATTCAGTACTTC. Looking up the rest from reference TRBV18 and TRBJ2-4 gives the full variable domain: NAGVMQNPRHLVRRRGQEARLRCSPMKGHSHVYWYRQLPEEGLKFMVYLQKENIIDESGMPKERFSAEFPKEGPSILRIQQVVRGDSAAYFCASSQDLDIQYFGAGTRLSVL.

The DNA of the CDR3 is TGTGCCAGTAGTAGATCAGGGACTAGCGGAGCGAACACCGGGGAGCTGTTTTTT. Protein product: CASSRSGTSGANTGELFF. The rearrangement joins TRBV19 to TRBJ2-2; TRBD2 aligns across 11 bases. In germline, CDR1 is LNHDA, CDR2 SQIVND (reference sequence). The CDR3 has 18 amino acids. Losses at the gene ends were 4 bases for V and 0 bases for J; bases not matched to a gene: 7.

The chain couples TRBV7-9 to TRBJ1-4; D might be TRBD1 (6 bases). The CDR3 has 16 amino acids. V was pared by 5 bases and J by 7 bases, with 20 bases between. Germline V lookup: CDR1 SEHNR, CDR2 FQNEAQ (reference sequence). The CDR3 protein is CASSQGGGGKSEKLFF. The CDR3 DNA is TGTGCCAGCAGCCAAGGAGGGGGGGGTAAGAGTGAAAAACTGTTTTTT.

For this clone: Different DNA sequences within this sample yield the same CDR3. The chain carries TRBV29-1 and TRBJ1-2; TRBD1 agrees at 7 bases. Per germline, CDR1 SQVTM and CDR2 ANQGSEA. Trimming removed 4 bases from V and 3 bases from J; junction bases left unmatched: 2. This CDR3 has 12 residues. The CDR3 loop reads CSVGQGDYGYTF. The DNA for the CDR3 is TGCAGCGTTGGACAGGGCGACTATGGCTACACCTTC.

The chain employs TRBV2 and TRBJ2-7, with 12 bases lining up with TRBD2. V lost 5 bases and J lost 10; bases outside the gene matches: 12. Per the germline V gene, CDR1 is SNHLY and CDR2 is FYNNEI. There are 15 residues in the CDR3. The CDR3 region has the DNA TGTGCCAGCAGTCGATCCCCGAGACTAGCGGGAGATCAGTACTTC. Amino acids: CASSRSPRLAGDQYF.

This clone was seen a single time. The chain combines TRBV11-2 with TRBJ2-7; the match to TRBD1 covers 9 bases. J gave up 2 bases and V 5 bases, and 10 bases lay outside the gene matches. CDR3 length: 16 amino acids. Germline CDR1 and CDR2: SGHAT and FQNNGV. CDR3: CASSPGQGINPYEQYF. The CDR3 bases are TGTGCCAGCAGCCCGGGACAGGGAATAAATCCCTACGAGCAGTACTTC.

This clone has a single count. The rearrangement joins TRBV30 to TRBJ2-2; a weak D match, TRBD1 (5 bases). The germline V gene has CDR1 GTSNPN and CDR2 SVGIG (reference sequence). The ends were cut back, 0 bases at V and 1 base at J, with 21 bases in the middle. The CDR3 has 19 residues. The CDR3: CAWSVRPSWQGQNTGELFF. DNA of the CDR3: TGTGCCTGGAGTGTAAGGCCCAGCTGGCAGGGCCAGAACACCGGGGAGCTGTTTTTT. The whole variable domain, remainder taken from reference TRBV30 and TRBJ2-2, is SQTIHQWPATLVQPVGSPLSLECTVEGTSNPNLYWYRQAAGRGLQLLFYSVGIGQISSEVPQNLSASRPQDRQFILSSKKLLLSDSGFYLCAWSVRPSWQGQNTGELFFGEGSRLTVL.

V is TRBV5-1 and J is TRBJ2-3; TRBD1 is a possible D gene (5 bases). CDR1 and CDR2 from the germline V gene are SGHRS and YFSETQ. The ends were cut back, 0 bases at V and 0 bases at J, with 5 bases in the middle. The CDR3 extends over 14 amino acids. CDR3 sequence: CASSLAGSTDTQYF. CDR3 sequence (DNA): TGCGCCAGCAGCTTGGCAGGGAGCACAGATACGCAGTATTTT. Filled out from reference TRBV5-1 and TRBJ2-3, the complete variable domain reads KAGVTQTPRYLIKTRGQQVTLSCSPISGHRSVSWYQQTPGQGLQFLFEYFSETQRNKGNFPGRFSGRQFSNSRSEMNVSTLELGDSALYLCASSLAGSTDTQYFGPGTRLTVL.

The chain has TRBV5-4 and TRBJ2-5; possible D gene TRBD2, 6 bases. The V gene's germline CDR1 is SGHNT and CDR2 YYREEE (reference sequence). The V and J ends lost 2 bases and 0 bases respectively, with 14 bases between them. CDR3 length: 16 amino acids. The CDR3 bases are TGTGCCAGCAGCTTAAAGCGGGCCCCGTACCAAGAGACCCAGTACTTC. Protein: CASSLKRAPYQETQYF. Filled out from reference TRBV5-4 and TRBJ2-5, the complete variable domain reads ETGVTQSPTHLIKTRGQQVTLRCSSQSGHNTVSWYQQALGQGPQFIFQYYREEENGRGNFPPRFSGLQFPNYSSELNVNALELDDSALYLCASSLKRAPYQETQYFGPGTRLLVL.

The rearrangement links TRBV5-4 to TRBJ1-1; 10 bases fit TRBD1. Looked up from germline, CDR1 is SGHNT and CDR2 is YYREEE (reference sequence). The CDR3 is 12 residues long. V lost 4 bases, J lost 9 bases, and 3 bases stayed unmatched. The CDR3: CASSPDRGQAFF. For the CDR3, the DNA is TGTGCCAGCAGCCCTGACAGGGGGCAAGCTTTCTTT.

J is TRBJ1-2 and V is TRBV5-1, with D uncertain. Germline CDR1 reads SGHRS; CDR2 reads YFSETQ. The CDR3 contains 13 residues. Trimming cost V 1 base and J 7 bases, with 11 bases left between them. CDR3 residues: CASSLRGLRGYTF. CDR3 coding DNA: TGCGCCAGCAGCTTGAGAGGACTCCGTGGCTACACCTTC.

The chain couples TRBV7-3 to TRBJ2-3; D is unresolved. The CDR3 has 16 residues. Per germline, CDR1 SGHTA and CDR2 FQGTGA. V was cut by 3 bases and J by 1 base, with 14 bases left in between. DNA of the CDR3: TGTGCCAGCAGCTTGAGACCCGGGTTAGGCACAGATACGCAGTATTTT. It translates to CASSLRPGLGTDTQYF.